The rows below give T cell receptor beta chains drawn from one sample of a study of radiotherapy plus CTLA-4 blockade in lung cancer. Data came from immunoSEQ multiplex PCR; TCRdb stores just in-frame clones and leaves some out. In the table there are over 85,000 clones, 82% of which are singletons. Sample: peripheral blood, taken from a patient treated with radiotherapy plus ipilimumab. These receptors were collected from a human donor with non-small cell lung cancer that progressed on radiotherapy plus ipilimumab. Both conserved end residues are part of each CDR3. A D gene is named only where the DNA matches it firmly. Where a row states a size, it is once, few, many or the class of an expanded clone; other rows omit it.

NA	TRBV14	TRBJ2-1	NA	CASSQDILAPNEQFF
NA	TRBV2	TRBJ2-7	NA	CASRGQLGEQYF
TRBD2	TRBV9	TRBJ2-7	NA	CASSVGLAGPYEQYF
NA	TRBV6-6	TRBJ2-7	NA	CASKEGNPYEQYF
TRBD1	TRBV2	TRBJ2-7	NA	CASRGGQGNIYEQYF
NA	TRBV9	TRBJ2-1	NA	CASSVVGDEQFF
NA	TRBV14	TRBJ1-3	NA	CASSQIQGPGNTIYF
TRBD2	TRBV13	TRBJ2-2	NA	CASSGGRAGELFF
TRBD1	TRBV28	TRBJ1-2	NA	CASRGSGGIFNYGYTF
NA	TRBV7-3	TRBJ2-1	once	CASSVELGNGQFF
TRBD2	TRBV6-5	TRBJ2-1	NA	CASSLLAGGPNEQFF
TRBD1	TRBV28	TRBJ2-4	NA	CASGTGGRQYF
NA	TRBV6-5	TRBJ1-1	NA	CASGLPTRNTEAFF
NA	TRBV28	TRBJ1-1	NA	CASSFGGGNTEAFF
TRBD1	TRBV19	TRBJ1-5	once	CASTQTGAGQPQHF
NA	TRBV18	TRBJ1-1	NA	CASSPRTEAFF
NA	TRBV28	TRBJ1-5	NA	CASSPGRSDQPQHF
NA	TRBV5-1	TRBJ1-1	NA	CASMVSSSWNTEAFF
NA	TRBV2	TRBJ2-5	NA	CASSLLPQETQYF
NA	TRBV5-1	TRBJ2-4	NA	CASSIEGVHKNIQYF
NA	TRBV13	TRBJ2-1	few	CASKRGLGNEQFF
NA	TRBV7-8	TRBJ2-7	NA	CASSPRAYEQYF
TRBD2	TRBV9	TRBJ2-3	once	CASSSGLAELTDTQYF
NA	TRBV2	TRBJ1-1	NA	CASVSQGPTEAFF